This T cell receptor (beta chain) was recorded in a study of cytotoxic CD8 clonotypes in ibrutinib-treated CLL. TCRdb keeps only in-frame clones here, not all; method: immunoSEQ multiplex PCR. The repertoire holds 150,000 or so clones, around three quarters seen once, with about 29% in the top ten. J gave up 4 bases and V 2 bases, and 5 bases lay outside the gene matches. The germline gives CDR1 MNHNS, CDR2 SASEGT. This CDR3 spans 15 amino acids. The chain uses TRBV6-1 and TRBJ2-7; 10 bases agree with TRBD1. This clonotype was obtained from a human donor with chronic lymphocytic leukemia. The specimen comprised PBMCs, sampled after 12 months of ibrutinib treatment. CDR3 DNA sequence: TGTGCCAGCAGTGAATACCGGGACAGGGGTTACGAGCAGTACTTC. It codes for CASSEYRDRGYEQYF.